The clone carrying this T cell receptor (beta chain) occurred a few times. Its antigen is as yet unknown. CDR1 and CDR2 (germline): MNHEY, SMNVEV (reference sequence). CDR3 size: 14 residues. The V end was cut by 0 bases, the J end by 9 bases, with 12 bases between. Sequencing of the DNA from cultured CD4+ T cells was carried out with the Oncomine TCR Beta short-read assay. One entry per CDR3 protein results from TCRdb running MiXCR on the PCR reads. The table shows about 25,000 distinct CDR3 sequences, with about 30% occurring only once. Time point of the sample: late sampling 161 to 241 days after vaccination in a few convalescent patients. Treatment noted: roughly 10-day PBMC culture with coronavirus spike peptide pools or control peptides (ViraFEST assay). The sample comes from a study of vaccination and CD4 T cells after COVID-19.

This chain links TRBV27 with TRBJ2-1; D is unresolved. The TCR sequence derives from a human donor who had recovered from COVID-19. The sequenced sample was CD4+ T cells from blood, cultured in vitro, obtained about 7 months after SARS-CoV-2 vaccination. The CDR3 DNA sequence: TGTGCCAGCAGTTTATCCTCCCCCCCTCGTGAGCAGTTCTTC. Protein: CASSLSSPPREQFF.